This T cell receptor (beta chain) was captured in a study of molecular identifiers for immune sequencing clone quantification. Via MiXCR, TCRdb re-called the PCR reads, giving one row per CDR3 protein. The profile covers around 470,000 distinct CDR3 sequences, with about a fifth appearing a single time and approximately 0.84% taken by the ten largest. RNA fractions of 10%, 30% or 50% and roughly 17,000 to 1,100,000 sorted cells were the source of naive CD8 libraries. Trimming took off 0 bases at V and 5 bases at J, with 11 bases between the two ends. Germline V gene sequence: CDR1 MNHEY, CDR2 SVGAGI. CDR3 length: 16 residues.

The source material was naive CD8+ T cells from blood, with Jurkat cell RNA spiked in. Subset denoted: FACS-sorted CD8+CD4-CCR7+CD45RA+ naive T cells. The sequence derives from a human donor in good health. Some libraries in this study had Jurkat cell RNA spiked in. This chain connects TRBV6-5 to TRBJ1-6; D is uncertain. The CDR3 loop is CASSYSYAGDNSPLHF. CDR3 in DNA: TGTGCCAGCAGTTACTCGTATGCAGGCGATAATTCACCCCTCCACTTT.